This T cell receptor beta chain comes out of a study of identical twins. This CDR3 region has 15 residues. Germline CDR1 LNHNV, CDR2 YYDKDF (reference sequence). V dropped 0 bases and J dropped 6 bases, with 12 bases sitting between them. MiXCR, applied by TCRdb to the 5' RACE reads, yields one record per CDR3 protein. Counted here are a few hundred thousand distinct CDR3 sequences, approximately 13% occurring once; the ten biggest clones make up around 7.2%. The sample also formed part of further work on yellow fever vaccine responses in identical twins. From that second work: Twins' vaccine T cell responses reportedly seemed partly convergent and partly personalized.

This chain uses TRBV15 with TRBJ1-5; D may be TRBD1 (5 bases). This TCR came from a young woman in good health. Sequencing used CD8+ T cells sorted from blood. The DNA for the CDR3 is TGTGCCACCAGCAGAGATTGGGGGGATCGTCAGCCCCAGCATTTT. This sequence encodes CATSRDWGDRQPQHF.